The 17 T cell receptor beta chains in this list originate from one sample, sequenced in a study of CD8+CD57+ T cells in acquired aplastic anemia. Previously, flow cytometry had revealed CD8+CD57+ cell expansion in the patients chosen for sequencing. Genomic DNA, serving as template, underwent TCR beta VDJ and CDR3 profiling. TCRdb passed the reads through MiXCR, listing each CDR3 protein once. Here the sample spans 200,000 or so distinct CDR3 sequences, approximately 51% being singletons. The sample consisted of sorted CD4+, CD8+, or CD8+CD57+ T cells (not recorded which) from PBMCs. These receptors all stem from a human donor with aplastic anemia.

A note on this clonotype: A much larger clone differs by one base, so this may be a read error. The conserved phenylalanine or tryptophan normally closing the CDR3 is absent here, so this likely arose from a read error. The chain is built from TRBV29-1 and TRBJ1-1; no firm D call. V gave up 1 base and J gave up 11 bases, with 14 bases separating them. Germline V lookup: CDR1 SQVTM, CDR2 ANQGSEA. The CDR3 extends over 12 amino acids. The CDR3 region has the DNA TGCAGCGTTGAAGGCTTCGGGATAGAGGCTTTCGTT. This encodes CSVEGFGIEAFV.

This clonotype was picked up many times. The J gene is TRBJ1-3, the V gene TRBV19, with D perhaps matching TRBD1 (6 bases). V was shortened by 4 bases and J by 3 bases, with 10 bases between the two germline ends. Germline CDR1 reads LNHDA; CDR2 reads SQIVND (reference sequence). The CDR3 spans 14 residues. The CDR3 here is CASSTTGFGNTIYF. In nucleotides, the CDR3 is TGTGCCAGTAGTACCACAGGGTTTGGAAACACCATATATTTT.

Remarks on this clonotype: This may be a read error, as it is one base from a much larger clone. This chain joins TRBV5-1 and TRBJ2-5; 12 nucleotides match TRBD2. The germline gives CDR1 SGHRS, CDR2 YFSETQ. The CDR3 has 15 amino acids. CDR3 sequence (DNA): TGCGCCGGCAGCTCACTAGCGGGGGGCCAAGAGACCCAGTACTTC. It translates to CAGSSLAGGQETQYF.

CDR3 in amino acids: CASSEGTASNSPLHF. For the CDR3, the DNA is TGTGCCAGCAGCGAGGGGACAGCGAGTAATTCACCCCTCCACTTT. V is TRBV5-6 and J is TRBJ1-6; 7 nucleotides match TRBD1. V shed 4 bases, J shed 6 bases, and the junction held 7 bases outside the gene matches. CDR1 SGHDT and CDR2 YYEEEE come from the germline V gene. The CDR3 is 15 amino acids.

The V gene is TRBV6-2 or TRBV6-3, the J gene TRBJ2-7, with D unresolved. CDR1 is MNHEY and CDR2 is SVGEGT in the germline V gene. The CDR3 contains 13 residues. Trimming removed 6 bases at V and 7 bases at J, with 16 bases between. The CDR3 DNA reads as TGTGCCAGCAGACCGACCGAATTCTCGGAGCAGTACTTC. Encoded protein: CASRPTEFSEQYF.

The sample holds many counts of this clonotype. This chain links TRBV6-6 with TRBJ2-7; TRBD2 might be the D (6 bases). Germline V CDR1 and CDR2: MNHNY, SVGAGI (reference sequence). This CDR3 has 15 residues. V was cut by 2 bases and J by 1 base, with 12 bases left in between. The CDR3 sequence is CASSYRGSGSYEQYF. The CDR3 DNA follows: TGTGCCAGCAGTTACCGGGGGAGCGGTTCCTACGAGCAGTACTTC.

This clonotype was counted at least ten times. The rearrangement links TRBV19 to TRBJ1-2, with D perhaps matching TRBD1 (5 bases). The ends were cut back, 10 bases at V and 7 bases at J, with 16 bases in the middle. CDR1 is LNHDA and CDR2 is SQIVND in the germline V gene (reference sequence). The CDR3 totals 12 residues. For the CDR3, the DNA is TGTGCCACCATGGGGCAGGTGCCTGGCTACACCTTC. Translating gives CATMGQVPGYTF.

CDR3 sequence: CSARYPNEQFF. The CDR3 bases are TGCAGTGCCCGCTACCCGAATGAGCAGTTCTTC. The J gene is TRBJ2-1, the V gene TRBV20-1, with D hard to call. CDR1 is DFQATT, CDR2 SNEGSKA, per germline (reference sequence). The CDR3 has 11 residues. The V end was cut by 6 bases, the J end by 7 bases, with 10 bases between.

This clonotype was seen many times. The V gene is TRBV5-1, the J gene TRBJ1-4; D is possibly TRBD1 (5 bases). V was shortened by 3 bases and J by 8 bases, with 11 bases between the two germline ends. Germline V gene sequence: CDR1 SGHRS, CDR2 YFSETQ. The CDR3 length is 13 residues. CDR3 in DNA: TGCGCCAGCAGCTCTGACAGCTTGGAAAAACTGTTTTTT. This translates into CASSSDSLEKLFF.

As to this clonotype: A much larger clone differs from this one at a single base, so this may be a read error. This chain links TRBV10-2 with TRBJ1-4; D uncertain. The CDR3 consists of 15 residues. Looked up from germline, CDR1 is WSHSY and CDR2 is SAAADI. The CDR3 is CASGRVSATSEKLFF. DNA for the CDR3: TGTGCCAGCGGGAGGGTTTCTGCAACTAGTGAAAAACTGTTTTTT.

This clonotype has only one observation. This sequence joins TRBV25-1 and TRBJ2-7; 10 nucleotides align to TRBD1. This CDR3 contains 14 residues. Trimming removed 9 bases from V and 5 bases from J; junction bases left unmatched: 10. CDR1 is MGHDK, CDR2 SYGVNS, per germline. The CDR3 DNA reads as TGTGCCAGTTCCACCGACAGGGGGCAAAACGAGCAGTACTTC. Amino acids: CASSTDRGQNEQYF.

This clonotype was counted only a few times. The J gene is TRBJ2-1, the V gene TRBV30; TRBD2 aligns across 8 bases. J lost 1 base, V lost 3 bases, and 8 bases had no gene match. CDR3 length: 16 residues. Germline loops: CDR1 GTSNPN, CDR2 SVGIG (reference sequence). The CDR3 nucleotides are TGTGCCTGGAGCCCCGGGGGGGGTAGGTCCTACAATGAGCAGTTCTTC. Translating gives CAWSPGGGRSYNEQFF.

A remark on this clonotype: One end of the junction is discordant with germline, which a read error may explain. The chain recombines TRBV9 with TRBJ2-5; 13 bases are a match to TRBD2. In germline, CDR1 is SGDLS, CDR2 YYNGEE. The CDR3 is 14 amino acids. The DNA of the CDR3 is TGTGCCAGCAGTGGGACTAGCGGGGAAGAGACCCAGCACTTC. As protein: CASSGTSGEETQHF. The full variable domain, rest sourced from reference TRBV9 and TRBJ2-5, is DSGVTQTPKHLITATGQRVTLRCSPRSGDLSVYWYQQSLDQGLQFLIQYYNGEERAKGNILERFSAQQFPDLHSELNLSSLELGDSALYFCASSGTSGEETQHFGPGTRLLVL.

A few counts support this clonotype. CDR3 amino acids: CASSQAGSSYEQYF. The CDR3 coding sequence is TGTGCCAGCAGCCAAGCGGGGAGTTCCTACGAGCAGTACTTC. The V and J genes are TRBV11-1 and TRBJ2-7; TRBD2 matches 7 bases. V trimming: 5 bases; J trimming: 1 base; junction bases outside the gene matches: 5. CDR1 is SGHAT, CDR2 FQDESV, per germline (reference sequence). This CDR3 comprises 14 residues.

V and J are TRBV15 and TRBJ2-7, with TRBD1 matching over 10 bases. Germline CDR1 LNHNV, CDR2 YYDKDF (reference sequence). The CDR3 totals 14 residues. V was pared by 1 base and J by 3 bases, with 0 bases of the junction left unmatched. CDR3 loop: CATSRGTGGYEQYF. CDR3 sequence (DNA): TGTGCCACCAGCAGAGGGACAGGGGGCTACGAGCAGTACTTC.

V is TRBV6-6 and J is TRBJ2-7; D may be TRBD1 or TRBD2 (5 bases each). The CDR3 extends over 15 amino acids. CDR1 is MNHNY and CDR2 is SVGAGI in the germline V gene (reference sequence). Trimming stripped 8 bases from V and 7 bases from J, with 24 bases between. The CDR3 DNA reads TGTGCCAGCGGTTGGACCACACGAGGGGCTTGGGAGCAGTACTTC. Encoded protein: CASGWTTRGAWEQYF.

The CDR3 sequence: CASSTSLTEAFF. CDR3 nucleotides: TGTGCCAGCAGCACCAGTCTCACTGAAGCTTTCTTT. The chain employs TRBV11-2 and TRBJ1-1; D unclear. The CDR3 loop spans 12 amino acids. V was pared by 5 bases and J by 4 bases, with 8 bases between. Germline CDR1 and CDR2: SGHAT and FQNNGV.